The T cell receptor beta chain under discussion was sequenced for a study of blood T cell repertoires in COVID-19. Assay used: immunoSEQ multiplex PCR; TCRdb lists only in-frame clones, some missing. The repertoire includes 100,000 to 140,000 clones, about 93% of them detected once, and more than 0.9% sits in the top ten. V lost 8 bases and J lost 2; bases outside the gene matches: 6. Germline loops: CDR1 SGHTA, CDR2 FQGNSA. The CDR3 length is 13 residues. The sequenced sample was peripheral blood. The chain has TRBV7-2 and TRBJ2-7, with 7 bases matching TRBD1. This receptor was taken from a woman aged 30 to 39 with acute or convalescent COVID-19. The CDR3 spells CASGRQGTYEQYF. Written as DNA, the CDR3 is TGTGCCAGCGGACGACAGGGAACCTACGAGCAGTACTTC.